A selection of T cell receptor beta chains follows, all from one sample in a study of shared clonotypes between healthy human individuals. TCRdb keeps only in-frame clones here, not all; method: immunoSEQ multiplex PCR. Of roughly 570,000 clones in the sample, 95% to 98% were seen once. What was sequenced was naive CD8+ T cells sorted from blood. The receptors here all came from a man aged 30-40 years in good health. CDR3s include the opening cysteine and the closing phenylalanine or tryptophan. The D gene is left open where the match is weak. Not all rows give a size; the values are once, few, many and, for expanded clones, a class.

>TRBV7-9|-|TRBJ2-1|-
TGTGCCAGCAGCTTAGGTCCTAGCGACTACAATGAGCAGTTCTTC
CASSLGPSDYNEQFF
>TRBV5-1|-|TRBJ2-3|TRBD2
TGCGCCAGCAGCCCTGGATTAGCGGGAGTGGTAGATACGCAGTATTTT
CASSPGLAGVVDTQYF
>TRBV9|-|TRBJ2-5|-
TGTGCCAGCAGCCCACGAAACCAAGAGACCCAGTACTTC
CASSPRNQETQYF
>TRBV13|few|TRBJ2-7|TRBD1
TGTGCCAGCAGCTTAGAGGGACAGGGCCTCTACGAGCAGTACTTC
CASSLEGQGLYEQYF
>TRBV7-9|-|TRBJ2-1|TRBD2
TGTGCCAGCACTACTCCGGGACTAGCTCAACAAAATGAGCAGTTCTTC
CASTTPGLAQQNEQFF
>TRBV5-6|-|TRBJ2-7|TRBD1
TGTGCCAGCAGTAACCGGGACAGACCTTCCTACGAGCAGTACTTC
CASSNRDRPSYEQYF
>TRBV5-4|-|TRBJ2-7|TRBD2
TGTGCCAGCAGCCCAAAACTAGCGGGATACCACGAGCAGTACTTC
CASSPKLAGYHEQYF
>TRBV5-1|-|TRBJ2-7|TRBD2
TGCGCCAGCAGCTTAGTTCGTGTCGGGAGGGACGACGAGCAGTACTTC
CASSLVRVGRDDEQYF
>TRBV7-9|-|TRBJ1-3|-
TGTGCCAGCAGCTCCTACGAAGGTGGAAACACCATATATTTT
CASSSYEGGNTIYF
>TRBV10-2|-|TRBJ2-5|TRBD2
TGCGCCAGCCGGTGGGGAGGGAGTGGGGAGACCCAGTACTTC
CASRWGGSGETQYF
>TRBV19|-|TRBJ2-1|-
TGTGCCAGTAGTATAGGGGTAGCTGTAATCTCCTACAATGAGCAGTTCTTC
CASSIGVAVISYNEQFF
>TRBV27|-|TRBJ2-7|-
TGTGCCAGCAGCCTGTCGAGGGGGAACTCTTACGAGCAGTACTTC
CASSLSRGNSYEQYF
>TRBV6-5|-|TRBJ2-7|TRBD2
TGTGCCAGCAGGCCGATCGAGCGGGGCCCCTACGAGCAGTACTTC
CASRPIERGPYEQYF
>TRBV7-9|-|TRBJ2-7|TRBD2
TGTGCCAGCAGCCCAGGGCGGGGAGGGTCCTACGAGCAGTACTTC
CASSPGRGGSYEQYF
>TRBV27|-|TRBJ2-7|-
TGTGCCAGCAGTTTCCTTGCGGGCGTAAACGAGCAGTACTTC
CASSFLAGVNEQYF
>TRBV9|-|TRBJ1-1|TRBD1
TGTGCCAGCAGCGTCGGGACAGGGATCACTGAAGCTTTCTTT
CASSVGTGITEAFF
>TRBV4-1|-|TRBJ2-4|TRBD1
TGCGCCAGCAGCCAAGATTCCGGGACAGGGAAAGACATTCAGTACTTC
CASSQDSGTGKDIQYF
>TRBV7-3|-|TRBJ2-4|-
TGTGCCAGCAGCTTAGGTACGTTACTAGCCAAAAACATTCAGTACTTC
CASSLGTLLAKNIQYF
>TRBV4-1|-|TRBJ2-1|TRBD2
TGCGCCAGCAGCCAAGGGGGCAGGATAGCGGGAGGGGACAATGAGCAGTTCTTC
CASSQGGRIAGGDNEQFF
>TRBV27|-|TRBJ2-7|-
TGTGCCAGCAGACCGGGGGCCTGGGTCTCCTACGAGCAGTACTTC
CASRPGAWVSYEQYF
>TRBV14|-|TRBJ2-2|-
TGTGCCAGCAGCCGCCAAGGGAACACCGGGGAGCTGTTTTTT
CASSRQGNTGELFF
>TRBV19|-|TRBJ2-7|-
TGTGCCAGTAGTCAAACCAGCGGGTCCTACGAGCAGTACTTC
CASSQTSGSYEQYF
>TRBV28|once|TRBJ2-4|-
TGTGCCAGCAGTTTACCAGGCAAAAACATTCAGTACTTC
CASSLPGKNIQYF
>TRBV11-2|-|TRBJ2-7|TRBD2
TGTGCCAGCAGCCTCGGGGGGAGCTACGAGCAGTACTTC
CASSLGGSYEQYF
>TRBV29-1|-|TRBJ1-2|-
TGCAGCGTTGAATCCTTTGGATCCAGCAGGAGTGGCTACACCTTC
CSVESFGSSRSGYTF
>TRBV15|-|TRBJ2-7|TRBD1
TGTGCCACCAGCATAGGACAGGGAAGCTTTTTCGACGAGCAGTACTTC
CATSIGQGSFFDEQYF
>TRBV5-1|-|TRBJ1-4|-
TGCGCCAGCAGCCCGGCGTTGGCCGGTCTGACTAATGAAAAACTGTTTTTT
CASSPALAGLTNEKLFF
>TRBV11-2|-|TRBJ2-3|TRBD2
TGTGCCAGCAGCGCCCTAGCGGCTTCCACAGATACGCAGTATTTT
CASSALAASTDTQYF
>TRBV5-1|once|TRBJ2-7|-
TGCGCCAGCAGACCCGACGGCTCCTACGAGCAGTACTTC
CASRPDGSYEQYF
>TRBV27|once|TRBJ1-2|TRBD1
TGTGCCAGCAGTACCCGCGGGACAGCCTTCTATGGCTACACCTTC
CASSTRGTAFYGYTF
>TRBV5-4|-|TRBJ1-1|-
TGTGCCAGCAGCTTGTGGAGGACCCAGAACACTGAAGCTTTCTTT
CASSLWRTQNTEAFF
>TRBV5-6|-|TRBJ2-5|-
TGTGCCAGCAGCCCGCTCTCATGGTCAGTTCAAGAGACCCAGTACTTC
CASSPLSWSVQETQYF
>TRBV6-5|-|TRBJ2-5|-
TGTGCCAGCAGTTACAACGGGGAGGAAGAGACCCAGTACTTC
CASSYNGEEETQYF
>TRBV19|-|TRBJ1-4|-
TGTGCCAGTGGGTATGAAAAACTGTTTTTT
CASGYEKLFF
>TRBV6-5|-|TRBJ1-2|TRBD1
TGTGCCAGCAGTCACGGGACAGTCTATGGCTACACCTTC
CASSHGTVYGYTF
>TRBV5-1|-|TRBJ2-5|-
TGCGCCAGCAGCTCCCGGGAGACCCAGTACTTC
CASSSRETQYF
>TRBV7-9|-|TRBJ1-2|-
TGTGCCAGCAGCTCCCCAGGGTTGCATTGGGGCTACACCTTC
CASSSPGLHWGYTF
>TRBV6-1|-|TRBJ2-3|TRBD1
TGTGCCAGCAGTGAAGCAAGGCGAGGGGGCAGGGATACGCAGTATTTT
CASSEARRGGRDTQYF
>TRBV15|-|TRBJ2-7|TRBD1
TGTGCCACCAGCGGGGGACAGGGTGCCCTCTACGAGCAGTACTTC
CATSGGQGALYEQYF
>TRBV5-4|-|TRBJ2-7|-
TGTGCCAGCAGCCCCGAGGGCTCCTACGAGCAGTACTTC
CASSPEGSYEQYF
>TRBV6-6|-|TRBJ2-1|-
TGTGCCAGCAGTTTCCCGGGGGCCGGGAATGAGCAGTTCTTC
CASSFPGAGNEQFF
>TRBV7-9|-|TRBJ2-7|TRBD2
TGTGCCAGCAGCTTAGGGGCGGGAGCTACCTACGAGCAGTACTTC
CASSLGAGATYEQYF
>TRBV4-3|-|TRBJ2-5|-
TGCGCCAGCAGCCAAGGAACAGGAGAGTCAGAGACCCAGTACTTC
CASSQGTGESETQYF
>TRBV15|-|TRBJ2-7|-
TGTGCCACCAGCAGAGAGGCAGGATCATTCGAGCAGTACTTC
CATSREAGSFEQYF
>TRBV5-1|-|TRBJ2-3|TRBD2
TGCGCCAGCAGCTTTGGCGCTAGCGGGAGTTCAGATACGCAGTATTTT
CASSFGASGSSDTQYF
>TRBV29-1|-|TRBJ2-5|-
TGCAGCGTTGAAGATGGGGTTGGTCAAGAGACCCAGTACTTC
CSVEDGVGQETQYF